The 30 T cell receptor beta chains presented below share a single source sample, sequenced in a study of blood T cell repertoires in COVID-19. Assay used: immunoSEQ multiplex PCR; TCRdb lists only in-frame clones, some missing. There are about 280,000 clones in the sample; around 90% occur only once, and 0.94% lies in the top ten. Source material: peripheral blood. Receptors were obtained from a middle-aged woman who had recovered from COVID-19.

This clone came up once. V is TRBV10-3 and J is TRBJ2-1, with 7 bases matching TRBD2. The V segment lost 0 bases and the J segment 0 bases; nucleotides outside the gene matches: 5. The V gene's germline CDR1 is ENHRY and CDR2 SYGVKD. This CDR3 comprises 17 residues. The CDR3: CAISESMRETSYNEQFF. DNA for the CDR3: TGTGCCATCAGTGAGTCGATGCGGGAGACCTCCTACAATGAGCAGTTCTTC.

This clone was detected a few times. The gene calls are TRBV5-1 and TRBJ1-5, with TRBD1 matching over 11 bases. After removal of 3 bases from V and 11 bases from J, the junction contained 7 bases not matched to a gene. The length of the CDR3 is 14 residues. Per the germline V gene, CDR1 is SGHRS and CDR2 is YFSETQ. The chain's CDR3 is CASSSGTGGTAQHF. In DNA form, the CDR3 reads TGCGCCAGCAGCTCAGGGACAGGGGGAACAGCCCAGCATTTT.

The V gene is TRBV5-6, the J gene TRBJ1-1, with 8 bases matching TRBD1. Germline V gives CDR1 SGHDT, CDR2 YYEEEE. Unmatched junction bases numbered 11, after V lost 0 bases and J lost 4 bases. There are 17 residues in the CDR3. CDR3 in DNA: TGTGCCAGCAGCTTGGCAGGGTCGACAGGGGTCCTCACTGAAGCTTTCTTT. Translation gives CASSLAGSTGVLTEAFF.

This sequence joins TRBV3-1 (or the pseudogene TRBV3-2) and TRBJ1-1; unclear D gene. The V end was cut by 4 bases, the J end by 4 bases, with 10 bases between. Per the germline V gene, CDR1 is LGHDT and CDR2 is YNNKEL (reference sequence). This CDR3 is 13 amino acids long. The CDR3 spells CASSLSFVTEAFF. DNA of the CDR3: TGTGCCAGCAGCCTCTCCTTCGTCACTGAAGCTTTCTTT.

The chain has TRBV10-3 and TRBJ2-7; 8 bases map to TRBD2. Per germline, CDR1 ENHRY and CDR2 SYGVKD. V trimming: 9 bases; J trimming: 1 base; junction bases outside the gene matches: 5. There are 13 residues in the CDR3. CDR3 region: CAISASGSYEQYF. The CDR3 DNA is TGTGCCATATCGGCTAGCGGGTCCTACGAGCAGTACTTC.

This clone ranks as medium-sized. The chain recombines TRBV6-2 or TRBV6-3 with TRBJ2-1, with TRBD2 matching 10 bases. Germline lookup yields CDR1 MNHEY and CDR2 SVGEGT. The CDR3 covers 14 residues. J lost 6 bases, V lost 5 bases, and 4 bases had no gene match. Here the CDR3 reads CASSDWTSGNEQFF. The DNA of the CDR3 is TGTGCCAGCAGTGACTGGACTAGCGGCAATGAGCAGTTCTTC.

A word on this clone: The same CDR3 arises from other DNA sequences in this sample as well. This sequence joins TRBV27 and TRBJ2-2, with D unresolved. Germline V CDR1 and CDR2: MNHEY, SMNVEV (reference sequence). Trimming pared 4 bases from V and 2 bases from J, leaving 5 bases between. This CDR3 is 13 amino acids long. CDR3 loop: CASSSSNTGELFF. The CDR3 DNA is TGTGCCAGCAGTTCGTCCAACACCGGGGAGCTGTTTTTT.

The gene calls are TRBV6-1 and TRBJ2-7; D might be TRBD1 (6 bases). Germline CDR1 and CDR2: MNHNS and SASEGT. This CDR3 contains 13 residues. Trimming pared 2 bases from V and 3 bases from J, leaving 8 bases between. The CDR3 DNA is TGTGCCAGCAGTGAAATACAGGGCTACGAGCAGTACTTC. Translation: CASSEIQGYEQYF.

This clone was seen only once. This sequence joins TRBV7-9 and TRBJ2-3, with TRBD2 identical over 14 bases. CDR1 and CDR2 (germline): SEHNR, FQNEAQ (reference sequence). The CDR3 length is 18 residues. V was pared by 4 bases and J by 1 base, with 7 bases of the junction left unmatched. CDR3 DNA sequence: TGTGCCAGCAGCTCACGACTAGCGGGAGGGCTCCGCACAGATACGCAGTATTTT. Protein product: CASSSRLAGGLRTDTQYF.

The chain is built from TRBV19 and TRBJ1-5; 7 bases are a match to TRBD1. The V gene end was trimmed by 10 bases and the J gene end by 6 bases; junction bases not matched to a gene: 15. The CDR3 length is 15 residues. Germline values: CDR1 LNHDA, CDR2 SQIVND (reference sequence). This chain's CDR3 is CATEGRTGRGQPQHF. CDR3 coding DNA: TGTGCCACTGAGGGTCGGACAGGCCGCGGTCAGCCCCAGCATTTT. Full variable domain (outside the CDR3, taken from reference TRBV19 and TRBJ1-5): DGGITQSPKYLFRKEGQNVTLSCEQNLNHDAMYWYRQDPGQGLRLIYYSQIVNDFQKGDIAEGYSVSREKKESFPLTVTSAQKNPTAFYLCATEGRTGRGQPQHFGDGTRLSIL.

J is TRBJ2-1 and V is TRBV28; D may be TRBD2 (5 bases). Trimming shortened V by 3 bases and J by 1 base, and 7 bases separated the two germline ends. Germline CDR1 is MDHEN and CDR2 is SYDVKM. The CDR3 totals 14 residues. CDR3 bases: TGTGCCAGCAGTTTGAGCGGTTCCTACAATGAGCAGTTCTTC. Protein sequence: CASSLSGSYNEQFF.

This clone appeared a single time. The genes are TRBV27 and TRBJ2-2; 12 bases are shared with TRBD2. Looked up from germline, CDR1 is MNHEY and CDR2 is SMNVEV (reference sequence). The CDR3 consists of 15 residues. The V gene end was trimmed by 6 bases and the J gene end by 5 bases; junction bases not matched to a gene: 4. This CDR3 is CASRVTSGRTGELFF. CDR3 nucleotide sequence: TGTGCCAGCAGAGTAACTAGCGGGAGGACCGGGGAGCTGTTTTTT.

The chain carries TRBV24-1 and TRBJ1-2, with a possible D match to TRBD1 (5 bases). The V end was cut by 4 bases, the J end by 5 bases, with 10 bases between. The CDR3 covers 13 residues. The germline V gene has CDR1 KGHDR and CDR2 SFDVKD. The CDR3 sequence is CATSDNPGYGYTF. The CDR3 DNA follows: TGTGCCACCAGTGACAACCCAGGGTATGGCTACACCTTC.

This chain uses TRBV10-3 with TRBJ1-1; 8 bases fit TRBD1. With 8 bases clipped from V and 0 bases from J, the junction kept 5 bases outside the gene matches. The CDR3 is 14 amino acids. Germline V gene data show CDR1 as ENHRY and CDR2 as SYGVKD. CDR3 amino acids: CAIGTGDLNTEAFF. The CDR3 DNA reads TGTGCCATCGGGACAGGCGATTTGAACACTGAAGCTTTCTTT.

The CDR3 sequence: CASSSGTSGIYEQYF. The CDR3 coding sequence is TGTGCCAGCAGCTCCGGGACTAGCGGGATCTACGAGCAGTACTTC. The V gene is TRBV7-2, the J gene TRBJ2-7; 13 bases fit TRBD2. The germline V gene encodes CDR1 SGHTA and CDR2 FQGNSA. V was pared by 4 bases and J by 3 bases, with 3 bases of the junction left unmatched. The CDR3 runs 15 residues. Full variable domain (rest looked up from reference TRBV7-2 and TRBJ2-7): GAGVSQSPSNKVTEKGKDVELRCDPISGHTALYWYRQSLGQGLEFLIYFQGNSAPDKSGLPSDRFSAERTGGSVSTLTIQRTQQEDSAVYLCASSSGTSGIYEQYFGPGTRLTVT.

The chain uses TRBV6-1 and TRBJ2-3; the match to TRBD2 covers 10 bases. The CDR3 runs to 15 residues. The germline CDR1 and CDR2 sequences are MNHNS and SASEGT. The V and J ends lost 3 bases and 4 bases, in that order; junction bases with no gene match: 4. The CDR3, as DNA: TGTGCCAGCAGTGAGGCTAGCGGGAGATCAGATACGCAGTATTTT. Amino acid sequence: CASSEASGRSDTQYF.

This clone is a singleton in its sample. The V gene is TRBV11-2, the J gene TRBJ2-5; a possible D gene is TRBD2 (5 bases). This CDR3 contains 15 residues. Germline CDR1 reads SGHAT; CDR2 reads FQNNGV. Trimming took 2 bases from V and 4 from J, leaving 14 bases between them. This chain's CDR3 is CASSLSPRAGETQYF. The CDR3 DNA sequence: TGTGCCAGCAGCTTATCTCCGCGGGCCGGAGAGACCCAGTACTTC.

The chain couples TRBV11-2 to TRBJ2-1, with TRBD2 matching 7 bases. Germline loops: CDR1 SGHAT, CDR2 FQNNGV. This CDR3 has 12 amino acids. With 8 bases clipped from V and 4 bases from J, the junction kept 2 bases outside the gene matches. CDR3 sequence: CASRAGYNEQFF. CDR3 bases: TGTGCCAGCCGAGCGGGATACAATGAGCAGTTCTTC.

The rearrangement uses TRBV6-5 and TRBJ1-2; 10 bases are shared with TRBD1. CDR3 size: 14 residues. Trimming removed 9 bases from V and 7 bases from J; junction bases left unmatched: 11. The germline V gene encodes CDR1 MNHEY and CDR2 SVGAGI. The CDR3 region is CARGQGVSRRGYTF. The CDR3 coding sequence is TGTGCCAGAGGACAGGGGGTTTCAAGGCGTGGCTACACCTTC.

The CDR3 region has the DNA TGTGCCAGCAGCTTAGCCGAGACTACTTACGAGCAGTACTTC. Protein sequence: CASSLAETTYEQYF. The gene calls are TRBV13 and TRBJ2-7, with a weak D call TRBD2 (5 bases). V dropped 1 base and J dropped 4 bases, with 11 bases sitting between them. Germline CDR1 and CDR2: PRHDT and FYEKMQ (reference sequence). This CDR3 contains 14 residues.

The V gene is TRBV4-1, the J gene TRBJ2-2; D possibly corresponds to TRBD2 (5 bases). CDR3 length equals 14 residues. Trimming pared 3 bases from V and 7 bases from J, leaving 12 bases between. Germline V gene data show CDR1 as MGHRA and CDR2 as YSYEKL. This chain's CDR3 is CASSQTEVNGELFF. Here the CDR3 DNA reads TGCGCCAGCAGCCAGACGGAGGTGAACGGGGAGCTGTTTTTT.

This clone has a single count. The V and J genes are TRBV4-1 and TRBJ2-4; 10 bases are shared with TRBD2. The CDR3 loop spans 20 amino acids. Germline V lookup: CDR1 MGHRA, CDR2 YSYEKL. With V trimmed by 0 bases and J by 3 bases, 14 bases remained unmatched. This CDR3 reads CASSQESSGRALVDKNIQYF. The CDR3, as DNA: TGCGCCAGCAGCCAAGAATCCAGCGGGAGGGCCTTGGTGGACAAAAACATTCAGTACTTC.

This clone came up once. This sequence joins TRBV21-1 and TRBJ2-7; the table's D call TRBD2 went unverified against the DNA. TRBV21-1 has pseudogene status. This CDR3 contains 15 residues. The DNA of the CDR3 is TGTGCCAGCAGCAAAAAGGAGGGGAGAACCTACGAGCAGTACTTC. Its protein product is CASSKKEGRTYEQYF.

This chain joins TRBV10-2 and TRBJ1-1, with TRBD1 identical over 10 bases. Germline CDR1 is WSHSY and CDR2 is SAAADI. V shed 3 bases and J 9 bases; nucleotides not matched to a gene: 10. The CDR3 length is 15 residues. CDR3 DNA sequence: TGCGCCAGCAGTGATGCCGGGACAGGGGCCTCAAAAGCTTTCTTT. Protein sequence: CASSDAGTGASKAFF.

The chain has TRBV9 and TRBJ2-3; D gene ambiguous. Trimming pared 2 bases from V and 2 bases from J, leaving 15 bases between. Per germline, CDR1 SGDLS and CDR2 YYNGEE. CDR3 length: 16 residues. The CDR3 sequence: CASSVETGYFTDTQYF. CDR3 in DNA: TGTGCCAGCAGCGTGGAGACTGGATACTTCACAGATACGCAGTATTTT. Full variable domain (missing parts from reference TRBV9 and TRBJ2-3): DSGVTQTPKHLITATGQRVTLRCSPRSGDLSVYWYQQSLDQGLQFLIQYYNGEERAKGNILERFSAQQFPDLHSELNLSSLELGDSALYFCASSVETGYFTDTQYFGPGTRLTVL.

V usage is TRBV27 and J usage is TRBJ2-1; 15 bases agree with TRBD2. Germline values: CDR1 MNHEY, CDR2 SMNVEV (reference sequence). The trim removed 5 bases at V and 9 bases at J, leaving 5 bases unmatched. The CDR3 totals 15 residues. This chain's CDR3 is CASSPPGLAGGEQFF. The CDR3 DNA follows: TGTGCCAGCAGTCCACCGGGACTAGCGGGAGGTGAGCAGTTCTTC.

The chain recombines TRBV2 with TRBJ2-7; 8 bases fit TRBD1. The germline gives CDR1 SNHLY, CDR2 FYNNEI. With 0 bases clipped from V and 4 bases from J, the junction kept 20 bases outside the gene matches. The CDR3 extends over 20 amino acids. CDR3 nucleotides: TGTGCCAGCAGTGAAGCTGGACAGGGAAGGGCACCATTCACTCGGTACGAGCAGTACTTC. Translating it yields CASSEAGQGRAPFTRYEQYF.

The rearrangement joins TRBV5-1 to TRBJ2-3; 8 bases are shared with TRBD2. The CDR3 is 14 residues long. V lost 3 bases to trimming and J lost 6 bases; unmatched junction nucleotides: 6. CDR1 is SGHRS and CDR2 is YFSETQ in the germline V gene. CDR3 sequence reads: CASSWRAGGDTQYF. The CDR3 DNA is TGCGCCAGCAGCTGGCGGGCGGGAGGCGATACGCAGTATTTT.

This clone was recorded once. The J gene is TRBJ2-2, the V gene TRBV4-2, with TRBD1 as a possible D gene (6 bases). Germline V gene data show CDR1 as LGHNA and CDR2 as YNFKEQ. Trimming stripped 4 bases from V and 2 bases from J, with 17 bases between. The CDR3 totals 17 residues. CDR3 in DNA: TGTGCCAGCAGCCGCCGTCTTGGACAGCAAAACACCGGGGAGCTGTTTTTT. Translated: CASSRRLGQQNTGELFF.

This rearrangement joins TRBV5-1 to TRBJ1-4; no firm D call. Germline V CDR1 and CDR2: SGHRS, YFSETQ. The CDR3 has 14 residues. V was pared by 2 bases and J by 7 bases, with 12 bases between. This chain's CDR3 is CASSLSAEGEKLFF. In DNA form, the CDR3 reads TGCGCCAGCAGCTTAAGCGCAGAAGGTGAAAAACTGTTTTTT.